This record covers a single T cell receptor (beta chain). 13 Jbeta primers and 60 Vbeta primers were used for the PCR. Repertoires were generated with immunoSEQ multiplex PCR, while TCRdb's copy carries only in-frame clones and drops some. The table lists fewer than 250,000 clones, approximately 80% of them singletons. The data stem from a study of cytomegalovirus exposure and HLA in healthy donors. Looked up from germline, CDR1 is MNHNS and CDR2 is SASEGT. V lost 9 bases to trimming and J lost 0 bases, with 12 bases between them. CDR3 length: 15 amino acids. The specimen was PBMCs. This receptor was taken from a boy aged 2 to 10 in good health and CMV-seronegative. J is TRBJ2-6 and V is TRBV6-1, with a possible D match to TRBD2 (5 bases). CDR3 protein: CARDGENSGANVLTF. CDR3 coding DNA: TGTGCCAGAGACGGGGAGAACTCTGGGGCCAACGTCCTGACTTTC.